The clone carrying this T cell receptor (beta chain) has just a few counts. This entry is derived from a study of blood T cell repertoires in COVID-19. Study overall: There were acute and convalescent COVID-19 samples, and they came from the United States, Italy and Spain. T cells, B-cell-depleted T cells, or PBMCs provided the cDNA or gDNA that served as material.

The CDR3 has 17 residues. Trimming cost V 6 bases and J 0 bases, with 19 bases left between them. CDR1 is SGHTA, CDR2 FQGNSA, per germline. In the original processing: By means of reference gene primer amplification, nucleated cell counts were estimated. Produced via immunoSEQ multiplex PCR; TCRdb's table is partial and in-frame only. V and J calls plus clone size are reproduced from that table; the DNA served to infer D and trimming. This sample has approximately 250,000 clones, with about 79% found just once. The sample was peripheral blood. The chain is built from TRBV7-2 and TRBJ2-3; TRBD2 might be the D (5 bases). This clonotype was obtained from a man aged 35-49 years who had recovered from COVID-19. CDR3 coding DNA: TGTGCCAGCAGTTCGCCCTCAGCGGTAGTTAGCACAGATACGCAGTATTTT. This translates into CASSSPSAVVSTDTQYF.